This is a list of T cell receptor beta chains from one sample in a study of STAT3 mutations in large granular lymphocyte leukemia. Assay: immunoSEQ multiplex PCR; the TCRdb copy retains only in-frame clones and omits some. The sample yields around 30,000 clones, 70% to 90% seen once. Specimen: peripheral blood mononuclear cells. The receptors derive from a man between 60 and 70 years old with T-cell large granular lymphocyte leukemia. Some clones in this sample may be carry-over from other donors' samples. The CDR3 runs from the conserved cysteine through the conserved F or W. Fields, in order: J gene, clone size, D gene, V gene, CDR3 DNA, CDR3 protein. The D gene is left open where the match is weak. The size of a clone is reported for some rows only, either as once, few or many, or as a class for expanded clones.

J: TRBJ2-3
size: -
D: -
V: TRBV5-6
DNA: TGTGCCAGCACCCGACAAGATACGCAGTATTTT
CDR3: CASTRQDTQYF

J: TRBJ2-3
size: -
D: -
V: TRBV6-6
DNA: TGTGCCAGCAGTTACTATAACAGGGTGGATACGCAGTATTTT
CDR3: CASSYYNRVDTQYF

J: TRBJ1-4
size: -
D: -
V: TRBV4-1
DNA: TGCGCCAGCAGCCTCCTCAGTGTGGGGCCTAATGAAAAACTGTTTTTT
CDR3: CASSLLSVGPNEKLFF

J: TRBJ2-3
size: -
D: -
V: TRBV6-6
DNA: TGTGCCAGCGGTAGGGGGACAGATACGCAGTATTTT
CDR3: CASGRGTDTQYF

J: TRBJ2-5
size: -
D: TRBD1
V: TRBV5-5
DNA: TGTGCCAGCAGCTCGAAGAACCGGGACAGGGTACTCCAAGAGACCCAGTACTTC
CDR3: CASSSKNRDRVLQETQYF

J: TRBJ2-7
size: -
D: -
V: TRBV5-4
DNA: TGTGCCAGCAGCTTAAGAGCTGGGCCCTACGAGCAGTACTTC
CDR3: CASSLRAGPYEQYF

J: TRBJ2-7
size: -
D: -
V: TRBV5-4
DNA: TGTGCCAGCAGCGTACAACCCCGGGAGCAGTACTTC
CDR3: CASSVQPREQYF

J: TRBJ2-7
size: -
D: TRBD2
V: TRBV10-3
DNA: TGTGCCATCAGTGAGTCTCGGGGGGCCTACGAGCAGTACTTC
CDR3: CAISESRGAYEQYF

J: TRBJ1-1
size: -
D: TRBD1
V: TRBV4-3
DNA: TGCGCCAGCAGCCAAGGGGGGACAGGAAGGACTGAAGCTTTCTTT
CDR3: CASSQGGTGRTEAFF

J: TRBJ1-2
size: -
D: -
V: TRBV29-1
DNA: TGCAGCGTTGGCGTCAACTATGGCTACACCTTC
CDR3: CSVGVNYGYTF

J: TRBJ1-4
size: -
D: TRBD1
V: TRBV30
DNA: TGTGCCTGGAGCCGGACAGGGCTCAATGAAAAACTGTTTTTT
CDR3: CAWSRTGLNEKLFF

J: TRBJ2-1
size: -
D: -
V: TRBV4-3
DNA: TGCGCCAGCAGCCCCTTGACGGGGTACAATGAGCAGTTCTTC
CDR3: CASSPLTGYNEQFF

J: TRBJ1-5
size: -
D: -
V: TRBV28
DNA: TGTGCCAGCAGTCCCTTTCTCCAGCCCCAGCATTTT
CDR3: CASSPFLQPQHF

J: TRBJ2-3
size: -
D: TRBD2
V: TRBV5-1
DNA: TGCGCCAGCAGCTTGTCGGGGACTAGGGACCTCATAAGCACAGATACGCAGTATTTT
CDR3: CASSLSGTRDLISTDTQYF

J: TRBJ2-2
size: -
D: -
V: TRBV18
DNA: TGTGCCAGCTCACCTGGACCCGGGGAGCTGTTTTTT
CDR3: CASSPGPGELFF

J: TRBJ1-1
size: -
D: -
V: TRBV5-1
DNA: TGCGCCAGCAGCTTGGGAACAGGGAGCACTGAAGCTTTCTTT
CDR3: CASSLGTGSTEAFF

J: TRBJ1-4
size: -
D: TRBD1
V: TRBV29-1
DNA: TGCAGCGCGGGACAGCCTAATGAAAAACTGTTTTTT
CDR3: CSAGQPNEKLFF

J: TRBJ1-2
size: -
D: -
V: TRBV12-5
DNA: TGTGCTAGCGGAGGGGCGCTCGATGGCTACACCTTC
CDR3: CASGGALDGYTF

J: TRBJ2-7
size: -
D: TRBD1
V: TRBV5-1
DNA: TGCGCCAGCAGCCGGGACAGGGGTGGTAGCGAGCAGTACTTC
CDR3: CASSRDRGGSEQYF

J: TRBJ1-5
size: -
D: -
V: TRBV18
DNA: TGTGCCAGCTCACCTCAGGGGCCGGGAAGCAATCAGCCCCAGCATTTT
CDR3: CASSPQGPGSNQPQHF

J: TRBJ2-7
size: -
D: TRBD2
V: TRBV5-4
DNA: TGTGCCAGCAGCTTTAGCGGGAGGGCCTCCTACGAGCAGTACTTC
CDR3: CASSFSGRASYEQYF

J: TRBJ1-2
size: -
D: TRBD1
V: TRBV10-2
DNA: TGCGCCAGCAGGGCGGGACAGGGAAACTATGGCTACACCTTC
CDR3: CASRAGQGNYGYTF

J: TRBJ2-6
size: -
D: TRBD1
V: TRBV19
DNA: TGTGCCAGTAGGCCTCCGGGACAGGGGGCACGAGGGGCCAACGTCCTGACTTTC
CDR3: CASRPPGQGARGANVLTF

J: TRBJ1-5
size: -
D: TRBD1
V: TRBV6-6
DNA: TGTGCCAGCAGTCCCAGACAGGGGGATAGCAATCAGCCCCAGCATTTT
CDR3: CASSPRQGDSNQPQHF

J: TRBJ2-3
size: -
D: -
V: TRBV5-4
DNA: TGTGCCAGCAGCTTGGGGACAAAACCAGATACGCAGTATTTT
CDR3: CASSLGTKPDTQYF

J: TRBJ2-1
size: -
D: TRBD2
V: TRBV18
DNA: TGTGCCAGCTCACCTCCCGGGACTAGCGTTTCGAATGAGCAGTTCTTC
CDR3: CASSPPGTSVSNEQFF

J: TRBJ2-7
size: -
D: -
V: TRBV10-1
DNA: TGCGCCAGCAGTGAGACGGGTACCTACGAGCAGTACTTC
CDR3: CASSETGTYEQYF

J: TRBJ2-5
size: -
D: -
V: TRBV5-8
DNA: TGTGCCAGCCTATCGGGGTCCGGGAGCGTTGGGGAGACCCAGTACTTC
CDR3: CASLSGSGSVGETQYF

J: TRBJ1-2
size: -
D: -
V: TRBV28
DNA: TGTGCCAGCAGTCCAAACTATGGCTACACCTTC
CDR3: CASSPNYGYTF

J: TRBJ1-2
size: -
D: -
V: TRBV19
DNA: TGTGCCAGTAGTAGGGACAACTCTAACTATGGCTACACCTTC
CDR3: CASSRDNSNYGYTF

J: TRBJ2-2
size: -
D: TRBD1
V: TRBV6-1
DNA: TGTGCCAGCAGTGTGGACAGGCCCTCTAACACCGGGGAGCTGTTTTTT
CDR3: CASSVDRPSNTGELFF

J: TRBJ2-7
size: -
D: -
V: TRBV29-1
DNA: TGCAGCGTCGCTGAGACATACGAGCAGTACTTC
CDR3: CSVAETYEQYF

J: TRBJ2-7
size: medium-sized
D: -
V: TRBV29-1
DNA: TGCAGCGTTGTCAGGCCGGGGACCTCCTACGAGCAGTACTTC
CDR3: CSVVRPGTSYEQYF